This T cell receptor beta chain was sequenced for a study of T cell repertoires in cytomegalovirus infection. This clonotype was counted between two and nine times. The germline V and J ends were trimmed by 1 base and 1 base, with 14 bases remaining between them. Per germline, CDR1 MDHEN and CDR2 SYDVKM. This CDR3 contains 17 residues. MiXCR was run by TCRdb on the reads, yielding one entry per CDR3 protein. In the table there are roughly 300,000 distinct CDR3 sequences, 20% to 30% of which are singletons. The sequenced material came from PBMCs. This sequence joins TRBV28 and TRBJ1-5; D ambiguous. This clonotype originated in a human donor in good health (CMV status not recorded). Some clones in this sample may be carry-over from other donors' samples. The CDR3 here is CASSLSWVRRSNQPQHF. CDR3 DNA: TGTGCCAGCAGTTTATCTTGGGTTAGGAGGAGCAATCAGCCCCAGCATTTT.